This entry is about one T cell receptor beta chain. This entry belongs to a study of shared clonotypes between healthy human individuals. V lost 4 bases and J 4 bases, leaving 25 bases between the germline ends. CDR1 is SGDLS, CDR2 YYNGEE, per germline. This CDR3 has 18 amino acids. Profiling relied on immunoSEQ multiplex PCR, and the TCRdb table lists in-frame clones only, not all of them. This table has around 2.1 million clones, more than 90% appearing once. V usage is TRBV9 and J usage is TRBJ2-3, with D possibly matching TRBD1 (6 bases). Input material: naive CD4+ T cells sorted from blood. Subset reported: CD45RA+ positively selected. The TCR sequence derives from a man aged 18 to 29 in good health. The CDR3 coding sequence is TGTGCCAGCAGCCCCCGGGACATCACCATAAGGCTGGCAGATACGCAGTATTTT. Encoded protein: CASSPRDITIRLADTQYF. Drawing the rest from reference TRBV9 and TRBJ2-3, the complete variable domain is DSGVTQTPKHLITATGQRVTLRCSPRSGDLSVYWYQQSLDQGLQFLIQYYNGEERAKGNILERFSAQQFPDLHSELNLSSLELGDSALYFCASSPRDITIRLADTQYFGPGTRLTVL.